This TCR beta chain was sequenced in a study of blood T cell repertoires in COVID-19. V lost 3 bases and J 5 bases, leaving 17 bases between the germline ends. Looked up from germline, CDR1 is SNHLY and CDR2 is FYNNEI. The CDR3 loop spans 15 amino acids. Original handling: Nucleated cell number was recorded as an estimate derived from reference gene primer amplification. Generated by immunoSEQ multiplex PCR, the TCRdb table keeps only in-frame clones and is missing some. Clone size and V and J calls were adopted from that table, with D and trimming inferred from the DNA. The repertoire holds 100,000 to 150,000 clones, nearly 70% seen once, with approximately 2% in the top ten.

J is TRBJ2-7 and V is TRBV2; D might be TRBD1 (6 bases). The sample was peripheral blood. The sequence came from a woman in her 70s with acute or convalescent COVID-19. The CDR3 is CASSDGLLQGDEQYF. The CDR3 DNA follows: TGTGCCAGCAGTGACGGTTTATTACAGGGTGACGAGCAGTACTTC. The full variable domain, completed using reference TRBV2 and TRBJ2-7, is EPEVTQTPSHQVTQMGQEVILRCVPISNHLYFYWYRQILGQKVEFLVSFYNNEISEKSEIFDDQFSVERPDGSNFTLKIRSTKLEDSAMYFCASSDGLLQGDEQYFGPGTRLTVT.